This T cell receptor (beta chain) originates from a study of cytomegalovirus exposure and HLA in healthy donors. On this clone: What it recognizes is unknown.

CDR3 length: 15 residues. Germline lookup yields CDR1 SGHDT and CDR2 YYEEEE. The V and J ends lost 2 bases and 1 base respectively, with 7 bases between them. Overall study findings and caveats: The authors listed around 150 TCR beta chains as cytomegalovirus-associated.

Using immunoSEQ multiplex PCR, the repertoire was profiled, and TCRdb retains in-frame clones only, with some absent. Among roughly 330,000 clones, roughly 87% were seen once, and the ten largest hold 1.2%. This sequence originates from a woman between 25 and 40 years old in good health and CMV-seropositive. Sequenced sample: PBMCs. The chain links TRBV5-6 to TRBJ2-6, with a weak D call TRBD1 (6 bases). The CDR3 here is CASSFRGSGANVLTF. The CDR3 DNA reads TGTGCCAGCAGCTTCAGGGGTTCTGGGGCCAACGTCCTGACTTTC.